A selection of T cell receptor beta chains follows, all from one sample in a study of blood T cell repertoires in COVID-19. The table came from immunoSEQ multiplex PCR; TCRdb's copy has only in-frame clones and leaves some out. This sample has some 200,000 clones; roughly nine tenths occur once, and the top ten carry over 2%. The sequenced sample was peripheral blood. The receptors derive from a woman aged 50 to 60 with acute or convalescent COVID-19. Each CDR3 is given with its conserved first and last residue. The D gene is left open where the match is weak. A clone size is listed for some rows: how often the clone was seen (once, few, many), or a class if it is expanded.

D gene	V gene	J gene	clone size	CDR3 DNA	CDR3 protein
TRBD2	TRBV7-3	TRBJ2-1	-	TGTGCCAGCAGCTTAGCGGGGGGTTACAATGAGCAGTTCTTC	CASSLAGGYNEQFF
TRBD1	TRBV7-9	TRBJ1-4	-	TGTGCCAGCAGCCTCCCGGGACAGGAACTAAAACTGTTTTTT	CASSLPGQELKLFF
-	TRBV5-1	TRBJ2-7	many	TGCGCCAGCAGCTGGGACAAGGCATACGAGCAGTACTTC	CASSWDKAYEQYF
-	TRBV7-2	TRBJ2-1	-	TGTGCCAGCAGCTTATTCGATGTGAGCTCCTACAATGAGCAGTTCTTC	CASSLFDVSSYNEQFF
TRBD1	TRBV7-2	TRBJ1-5	-	TGTGCCAGCAGGGGACAGGGAGGCCAGCCCCAGCATTTT	CASRGQGGQPQHF
-	TRBV6-5	TRBJ1-1	-	TGTGCCAGCAACCACAGGGACACTGAAGCTTTCTTT	CASNHRDTEAFF
-	TRBV3-1/TRBV3-2	TRBJ2-5	-	TGTGCCAGCAGCCCAGCGGATATTTACCAAGAGACCCAGTACTTC	CASSPADIYQETQYF
TRBD2	TRBV13	TRBJ2-1	-	TGTGCCAGCAGCAGCGGGACTAGCGGGGGGTACAATGAGCAGTTCTTC	CASSSGTSGGYNEQFF
-	TRBV27	TRBJ2-5	-	TGTGCCAGCAGTCTGTTTAACCAAGAGACCCAGTACTTC	CASSLFNQETQYF
-	TRBV10-3	TRBJ1-5	-	TGTGCCATCAGTTCGGACTTCGGACAGCCCCAGCATTTT	CAISSDFGQPQHF
-	TRBV5-4	TRBJ1-3	-	TGTGCCAGCAGTCGGGAACCCCTAGCGCGCTTCTCTGGAAACACCATATATTTT	CASSREPLARFSGNTIYF
-	TRBV27	TRBJ2-2	-	TGTGCCAGCAGTTTAACCAGTTATAACACCGGGGAGCTGTTTTTT	CASSLTSYNTGELFF
TRBD1	TRBV19	TRBJ1-2	-	TGTGCCAGTAGTATAATACAGGGGCCCGGAGGGGGCTACACCTTC	CASSIIQGPGGGYTF
-	TRBV6-5	TRBJ2-5	-	TGTGCCAGCAGTTACTCGAATACTCCGGAGGGGGAGACCCAGTACTTC	CASSYSNTPEGETQYF
-	TRBV3-1/TRBV3-2	TRBJ2-1	-	TGTGCCAGCAGCCAAGATTGGGGGCCGGGAGAGCAGTTCTTC	CASSQDWGPGEQFF
-	TRBV10-2	TRBJ1-5	-	TGCGCCAGCAGTGACGGGGTCGCGGGCAATCAGCCCCAGCATTTT	CASSDGVAGNQPQHF
-	TRBV3-1/TRBV3-2	TRBJ2-7	-	TGTGCCAGCAGCCAAGGTACTAGCTCCTACGAGCAGTACTTC	CASSQGTSSYEQYF
TRBD1	TRBV5-4	TRBJ1-2	few	TGTGCCAGCAGCTTACAGGGGCGCTATGGCTACACCTTC	CASSLQGRYGYTF